Here is one T cell receptor (beta chain) with its context. Its specificity is not known. This specimen includes other DNA sequences encoding the same CDR3. The sample belongs to a study of shared clonotypes between healthy human individuals. The wider study: Used for every donor were three CD4 naive, three CD4 memory, two CD8 naive and one CD8 memory plate.

Naive CD4+ cells were CD45RA-selected; the remaining cells were memory. Assay: immunoSEQ multiplex PCR; the TCRdb copy retains only in-frame clones and omits some. The sample gives over 2 million clones, 85% to 95% of which show up once; 0.13% is in the top ten. Germline CDR1 reads SGHTA; CDR2 reads FQGNSA. V was shortened by 0 bases and J by 2 bases, with 6 bases between the two germline ends. The CDR3 loop spans 14 amino acids. Whole-study findings and limits: The study's rarefaction showed incomplete sorted-subset sequencing despite large depth. In contrast to clonotypes shared by all four donors, non-shared clonotypes had lower generation probabilities.

This rearrangement joins TRBV7-2 to TRBJ2-3, with D uncertain. The receptor was derived from a man aged 18 to 29 in good health. The source material was naive CD4+ T cells sorted from blood. This sample's subset: CD45RA+ positively selected. DNA for the CDR3: TGTGCCAGCAGCTTAGCGGGATTCACAGATACGCAGTATTTT. Its translation: CASSLAGFTDTQYF.